This entry is about one T cell receptor (beta chain). The second PCR ran roughly 6 to 12 cycles with a sample-barcoded 5' primer and J-beta primers. TCRdb recomputed calls from the 5' RACE reads with MiXCR, one row per CDR3 protein. The sample records approximately 730,000 distinct CDR3 sequences, around half being singletons. The sample originates from a study of blood T cells in healthy people across ages. Study details: About one barcoded beta molecule per two T cells was captured by template switching.

The CDR3 consists of 11 residues. Looked up from germline, CDR1 is DFQATT and CDR2 is SNEGSKA (reference sequence). V shed 6 bases and J 6 bases; nucleotides not matched to a gene: 5. Sequencing was performed on blood. The J gene is TRBJ2-7, the V gene TRBV20-1, with 7 bases lining up with TRBD2. The origin of this receptor is a man aged 80 or over in good health. The CDR3 reads CSAGGGVEQYF. CDR3 in DNA: TGCAGTGCGGGGGGGGGAGTCGAGCAGTACTTC.